The 3 T cell receptor delta chains reported below all come from one sample, sequenced in a study of γδ T cells in repeated Plasmodium falciparum infection. TCRdb processed the multiplex PCR reads again with the CATT caller. The repertoire holds tens of thousands of delta-chain clones, with roughly 1.5% as singletons. Bulk repertoires came from Vgamma9/Vdelta2+ or Vdelta2-negative gammadelta T cells flow-sorted from PBMC. Specimen: gamma-delta T cells from blood. All receptors derive from a pool of human donors (malaria-infected and uninfected, not separated).

Turning to this clone: TCRdb's protein for this DNA is that of a much larger clone and differs from the translation at residue 5, likely a read error; the protein shown is the DNA translation. This sequence joins TRDV1 and TRDJ1, with 7 positions matching TRDD2. TCRdb records no J gene; here it was assigned by comparing the DNA to germline. CDR1 and CDR2 from the germline V gene are TSWWSYY and QGS. The length of the CDR3 is 16 residues. Unmatched junction bases numbered 10, after V lost 5 bases and J lost 1 base. The CDR3 sequence is CALGKTSSYSTDKLIF. The CDR3 nucleotides are TGTGCTCTTGGGAAAACATCTTCCTATAGCACCGATAAACTCATCTTT.

Comment on this clone: A far larger clone is off by one base, so a read error is likely. This same CDR3 is encoded by further DNA sequences in the sample. The rearrangement uses TRDV1 and TRDJ1; TRDD3 aligns across 11 bases. TCRdb supplies no J gene; here it was assigned by aligning the nucleotide sequence to germline. The CDR3 length is 23 residues. V was clipped by 1 base and J by 9 bases; unmatched bases: 31. Germline V gene sequence: CDR1 TSWWSYY, CDR2 QGS. The CDR3 sequence is CALGERGASYTYATLGDTRELIF. The DNA for the CDR3 is TGTGCTCTTGGGGAACGGGGGGCCTCCTACACCTACGCGACCCTGGGGGATACAAGGGAACTCATCTTT.

This clone has ten or more counts. The TCRdb record carries a much larger clone's protein, which differs from this DNA's translation at residue 4; a read error is the likely cause, and the protein listed here is the DNA translation. This chain joins TRDV3 and TRDJ1, with TRDD3 identical over 9 bases. The germline gives CDR1 TVYSNPD, CDR2 GDNSRS (reference sequence). The ends lost 1 base at V and 5 bases at J; junction bases unmatched: 17. There are 17 residues in the CDR3. The chain's CDR3 is CAFMPRHWGSEEDKLIF. The CDR3 region has the DNA TGTGCCTTTATGCCCCGACACTGGGGGAGCGAAGAGGATAAACTCATCTTT.